This T cell receptor (beta chain) derives from a study of neoadjuvant anti-PD-1 for oral cavity cancer. Whole-study context: Most patients had three to four biweekly doses of 3 mg/kg nivolumab before resection. Study-wide points: Post-nivolumab, blood T cell clonality was significantly elevated in non-responders. With three patients per group, TCR findings need larger cohorts.

Method: immunoSEQ multiplex PCR; TCRdb's copy keeps in-frame clones and lacks some. The sample includes 6,000 to 7,500 clones, about three quarters of them seen just once. These newly diagnosed stage II-IVA oral cavity squamous cell carcinoma patients had no prior systemic or radiation treatment. As concerns this clone: Its antigen is undetermined.

The length of the CDR3 is 16 residues. Germline V gene sequence: CDR1 LNHDA, CDR2 SQIVND (reference sequence). Trimming took 5 bases from V and 6 from J; bases not matched to a gene: 10. The TCR was taken from a person aged 35-80 years with oral cavity squamous cell carcinoma. V gene TRBV19 combines with J gene TRBJ1-6; 7 positions agree with TRBD1. The specimen comprised PBMCs, sampled before nivolumab (anti-PD-1) treatment. The CDR3 DNA sequence: TGTGCCAGTAGTGGCCGGGACAGATTCACTAATTCACCCCTCCACTTT. Residues: CASSGRDRFTNSPLHF.